This T cell receptor (beta chain) was sequenced in a study of response to subunit inactivated influenza vaccine. Study-level points and caveats: The authors proposed limited new T cell recruitment per seasonal influenza vaccination.

Trimming removed 2 bases from V and 4 bases from J, with 6 bases in between. Germline values: CDR1 SGHTA, CDR2 FQGNSA. CDR3 size: 13 residues. MiXCR, applied by TCRdb to the RT-PCR reads, yields one record per CDR3 protein. The profile shows roughly 760,000 distinct CDR3 sequences, 21% of them singletons. About this clonotype: The antigen is unknown.

The source is a man over 45 who received an inactivated influenza vaccine. The source was PBMCs from blood, collected more than 4 days after vaccination. The rearrangement links TRBV7-2 to TRBJ1-5; no firm D call. CDR3 region: CASSLWENQPQHF. The CDR3 DNA sequence: TGTGCCAGCAGCTTATGGGAGAATCAGCCCCAGCATTTT.